This TCR beta chain was identified in a study of T cells in localized non-small cell lung cancer. General study findings and limits: Heterogeneity remains possible because sequencing was limited to only one tumor region.

CDR1 and CDR2 (germline): LNHDA, SQIVND (reference sequence). The CDR3 loop spans 14 amino acids. V shed 6 bases, J shed 6 bases, and the junction held 6 bases outside the gene matches. This clone has just one count. Its antigen is not identified. Profiling relied on immunoSEQ multiplex PCR, and the TCRdb table lists in-frame clones only, not all of them. The sample lists 8,500 to 10,000 clones, roughly 91% occurring once. This rearrangement joins TRBV19 to TRBJ1-5, with 9 bases identical to TRBD1. The TCR comes from a male donor older than 55 with stage III squamous cell lung carcinoma. This sample comprised peripheral blood, obtained before any cancer treatment. For the CDR3, the DNA is TGTGCCAGTAGAGAGGGACAGGGTGGTCAGCCCCAGCATTTT. As protein: CASREGQGGQPQHF.